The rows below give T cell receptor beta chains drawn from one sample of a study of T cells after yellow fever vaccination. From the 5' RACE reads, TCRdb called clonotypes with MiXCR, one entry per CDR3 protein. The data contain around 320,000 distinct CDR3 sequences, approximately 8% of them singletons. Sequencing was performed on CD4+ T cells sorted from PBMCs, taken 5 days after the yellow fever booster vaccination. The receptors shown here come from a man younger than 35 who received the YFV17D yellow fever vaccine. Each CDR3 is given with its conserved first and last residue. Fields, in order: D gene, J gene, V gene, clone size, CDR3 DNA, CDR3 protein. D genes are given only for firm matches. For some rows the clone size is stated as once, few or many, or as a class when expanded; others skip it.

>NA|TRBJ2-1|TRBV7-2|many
TGTGCCAGCAGCTTAGTCGGCGATAGTGAGCAGTTCTTC
CASSLVGDSEQFF
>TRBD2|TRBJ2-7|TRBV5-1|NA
TGCGCCAGCAGCTTGACGACTAGCCGAAGCTCCTACGAGCAGTACTTC
CASSLTTSRSSYEQYF
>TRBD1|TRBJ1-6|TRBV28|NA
TGTGCCAGCAGACTGCATGGGACAGGGGATTCACCCCTCCACTTT
CASRLHGTGDSPLHF
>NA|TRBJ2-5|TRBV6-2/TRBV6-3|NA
TGTGCCAGCTGTAAGGGCGCTCGGACTCAAGAGACCCAGTACTTC
CASCKGARTQETQYF
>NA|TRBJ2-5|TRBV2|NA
TGTGCCAGCACTGAGGGGGGGGCCCAGAGGGAGACCCAGTACTTC
CASTEGGAQRETQYF
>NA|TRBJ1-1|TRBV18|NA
TGTGCCAGCTCACCACCGGGCTCCCTGAACACTGAAGCTTTCTTT
CASSPPGSLNTEAFF
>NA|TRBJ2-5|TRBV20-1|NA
TGCAGTGCTAGAGCCCCTGGTAGTTTAGAAGAGACCCAGTACTTC
CSARAPGSLEETQYF
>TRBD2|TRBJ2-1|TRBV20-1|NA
TGCAGTGCCCCACCACTAGCGGGGGGCCTCCATGAGCAGTTCTTC
CSAPPLAGGLHEQFF
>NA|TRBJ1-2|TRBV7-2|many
TGTGCCAGCAGCTTAGCGAGGCTACCTGATGGTGGCTACACCTTC
CASSLARLPDGGYTF
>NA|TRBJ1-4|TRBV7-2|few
TGTGCCAGCAGCCCCCGGGGAGTAGGTGAAAAACTGTTTTTT
CASSPRGVGEKLFF
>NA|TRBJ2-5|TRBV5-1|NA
TGCGCCAGCAGCTTGGAATCCGCGGGAGAGACCCAGTACTTC
CASSLESAGETQYF
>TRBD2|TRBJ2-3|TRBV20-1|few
TGCAGCATCCCGCGAGCGGGGGCAGATACGCAGTATTTT
CSIPRAGADTQYF
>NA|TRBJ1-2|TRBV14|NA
TGTGCCAGCAGCCAATTCGGCGGCTACACCTTC
CASSQFGGYTF
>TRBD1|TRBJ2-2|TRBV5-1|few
TGCGCCAGCAGCTTGGGGGACAGCAACACCGGGGAGCTGTTTTTT
CASSLGDSNTGELFF
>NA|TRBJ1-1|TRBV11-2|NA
TGTGCCAGCAGCTTACGAGGGAATCTCGAAGCTTTCTTT
CASSLRGNLEAFF
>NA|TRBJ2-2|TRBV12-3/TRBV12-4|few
TGTGCCAGCAGGAACAGAGAAGCCGGGGAGCTGTTTTTT
CASRNREAGELFF
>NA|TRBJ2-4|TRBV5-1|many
TGCGCCAGCAGCTTGGCGCAAGATGGGTCTGGAAACATTCAGTACTTC
CASSLAQDGSGNIQYF
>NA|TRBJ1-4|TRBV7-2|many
TGTGCCAGCAGCTCCTTCCCTAATTCGAGAATTGAAAAACTGTTTTTT
CASSSFPNSRIEKLFF
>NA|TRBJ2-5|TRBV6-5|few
TGTGCCAGCAGTTACCTCAGGGACTGGGGGACCCAGTACTTC
CASSYLRDWGTQYF
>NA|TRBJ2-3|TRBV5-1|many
TGCGCCAGCAGCTTGGCGGGCGTCCCCCATACGCAGTATTTT
CASSLAGVPHTQYF
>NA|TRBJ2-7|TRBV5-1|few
TGCGCCAGCAGCTTAGGCAGGGGAAACGAGCAGTACTTC
CASSLGRGNEQYF
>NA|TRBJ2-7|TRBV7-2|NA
TGTGCCAGCAGGGTTCGACAGGATTACGAGCAGTACTTC
CASRVRQDYEQYF
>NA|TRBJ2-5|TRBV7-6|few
TGTGCCAGCAGCGTTAGTATTTCGGAGACCCAGTACTTC
CASSVSISETQYF
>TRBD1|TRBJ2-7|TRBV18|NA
TGTGCCAGCTCACAAGGACAGGGGAGGGGCTACGAGCAGTACTTC
CASSQGQGRGYEQYF
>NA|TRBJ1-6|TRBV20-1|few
TGCAGTGCTAGACAGGATTATAATTCACCCCTCCACTTT
CSARQDYNSPLHF
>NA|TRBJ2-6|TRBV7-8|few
TGTGCCAGCAGCTTAGGGTCCTATCCGTCTGGGGCCAACGTCCTGACTTTC
CASSLGSYPSGANVLTF
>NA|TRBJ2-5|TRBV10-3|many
TGTGCCATCACACCTAGCACCGACCAAGAGACCCAGTACTTC
CAITPSTDQETQYF
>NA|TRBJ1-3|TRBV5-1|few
TGCGCCAGCAGCTTGGGTGAAGGGACCATCCAAAACACCATATATTTT
CASSLGEGTIQNTIYF
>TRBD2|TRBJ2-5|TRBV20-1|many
TGCAGTGCTAGAGCCCTTAGCGGGAATAACGCCGAGACCCAGTACTTC
CSARALSGNNAETQYF
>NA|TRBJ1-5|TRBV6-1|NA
TGTGCCAGCAGTGCGAGGGAGAATCAGCCCCAGCATTTT
CASSARENQPQHF
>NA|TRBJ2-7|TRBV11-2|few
TGTGCCTCGGGACTGCTCTCCTACGAGCAGTACTTC
CASGLLSYEQYF
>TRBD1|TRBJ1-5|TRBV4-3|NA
TGCGCCAGCAGCCAAGATGGAAATTCAGGGGGGTCCCAGCATTTT
CASSQDGNSGGSQHF
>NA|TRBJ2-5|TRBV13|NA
TGTGCCAGCAGCCTCACAACCTCAGGGGCGGAGACCCAGTACTTC
CASSLTTSGAETQYF
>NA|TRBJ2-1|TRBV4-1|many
TGCGCCAGCAGCCTCCGGGTCGACAATGAGCAGTTCTTC
CASSLRVDNEQFF
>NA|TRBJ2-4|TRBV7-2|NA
TGTGCCAGCAGCCTTCAAGTACTAGCCAAAAACATTCAGTACTTC
CASSLQVLAKNIQYF
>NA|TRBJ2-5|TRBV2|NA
TGTGCCAGCAGATTGGAACGGGCGGAGACCCAGTACTTC
CASRLERAETQYF
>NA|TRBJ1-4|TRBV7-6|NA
TGTGCCAGCAGCACATCGGGGATACGAGGGGAAAAACTGTTTTTT
CASSTSGIRGEKLFF
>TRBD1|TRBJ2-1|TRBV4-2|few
TGTGCCAGCAGCCACGGGGACAGATCTTACAATGAGCAGTTCTTC
CASSHGDRSYNEQFF
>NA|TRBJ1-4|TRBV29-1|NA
TGCAGCGGAAGGGGGTTGGATGAAAAACTGTTTTTT
CSGRGLDEKLFF
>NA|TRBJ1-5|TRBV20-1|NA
TGCAGTGCCAACTCAGGTGATCAGCCCCAGCATTTT
CSANSGDQPQHF
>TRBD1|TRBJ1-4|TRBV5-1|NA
TGCGCCAGCAGCTTGGAGACAGGGGCTGGCGCAACTAATGAAAAACTGTTTTTT
CASSLETGAGATNEKLFF
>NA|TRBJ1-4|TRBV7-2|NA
TGTGCCAGCAGCCACGCTAATGAAAAACTGTTTTTT
CASSHANEKLFF
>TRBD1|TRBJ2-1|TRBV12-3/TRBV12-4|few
TGTGCCAGCAGTCCGAGGACAGGGTACCACAATGAGCAGTTCTTC
CASSPRTGYHNEQFF
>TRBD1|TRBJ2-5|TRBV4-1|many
TGCGCCAGCAGCCAAGTCTCTCCGGGACAGGGGGCGGTGACCCAGTACTTC
CASSQVSPGQGAVTQYF
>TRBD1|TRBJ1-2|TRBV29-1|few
TGCAGCGTTGAAAAAAACAGGGGGGCTGGCTACACCTTC
CSVEKNRGAGYTF
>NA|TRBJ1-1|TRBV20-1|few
TGCAGTGCTAGAAGGGGTGACACTGAAGCTTTCTTT
CSARRGDTEAFF
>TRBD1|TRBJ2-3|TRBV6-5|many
TGTGCCAGCAGTATCCGGACAGGGGGCACAGATACGCAGTATTTT
CASSIRTGGTDTQYF
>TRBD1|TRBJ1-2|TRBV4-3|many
TGCGCCAGCAGCCACTCGACAGGGGACTATGGCTACACCTTC
CASSHSTGDYGYTF
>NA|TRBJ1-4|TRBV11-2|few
TGTGCCAGCAGCTTAAACCGGGTTAATGAAAAACTGTTTTTT
CASSLNRVNEKLFF
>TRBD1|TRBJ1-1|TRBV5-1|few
TGCGCCAGCAGCTTGGGACAGGGAGAGAACACTGAAGCTTTCTTT
CASSLGQGENTEAFF
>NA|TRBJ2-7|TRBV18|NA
TGTGCCAGCTCACCCCCTGCCGGAACCCACGAGCAGTACTTC
CASSPPAGTHEQYF
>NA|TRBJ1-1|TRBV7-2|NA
TGTGCCAGCAGCTTCGGGGTGATGAACACTGAAGCTTTCTTT
CASSFGVMNTEAFF
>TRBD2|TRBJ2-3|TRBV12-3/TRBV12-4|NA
TGTGCCAGCACCCCCGTCATACTAGCGGGGGGGCCCGGAGATACGCAGTATTTT
CASTPVILAGGPGDTQYF
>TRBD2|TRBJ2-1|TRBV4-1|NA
TGCGCCAGCAGGACCGGACTAGCGGGGGACAATGAGCAGTTCTTC
CASRTGLAGDNEQFF